The 18 T cell receptor beta chains reported below all come from one sample, sequenced in a study of blood T cell repertoires in COVID-19. Generated by immunoSEQ multiplex PCR, the TCRdb table keeps only in-frame clones and is missing some. Of roughly 180,000 clones in the sample, approximately 85% are singletons; the top ten hold 8.1%. The sample taken for sequencing was peripheral blood. Receptors were obtained from an older woman with COVID-19, enrolled during active disease.

The V call is TRBV18, the J call TRBJ2-3; the match to TRBD2 covers 7 bases. J gave up 1 base and V 6 bases, and 7 bases lay outside the gene matches. CDR1 KGHSH and CDR2 LQKENI come from the germline V gene. This CDR3 spans 15 amino acids. The DNA of the CDR3 is TGTGCCAGCTCCTTCCGGGGGGTCGGCACAGATACGCAGTATTTT. It yields the protein CASSFRGVGTDTQYF.

The rearrangement uses TRBV5-1 and TRBJ2-1; 7 positions agree with TRBD2. The germline V gene encodes CDR1 SGHRS and CDR2 YFSETQ. J lost 0 bases, V lost 4 bases, and 7 bases had no gene match. This CDR3 comprises 16 residues. CDR3 sequence: CASSREAGSSYNEQFF. CDR3 nucleotides: TGCGCCAGCAGCCGGGAGGCAGGGAGCTCCTACAATGAGCAGTTCTTC.

In this sample, this clone turned up a few times. This chain links TRBV27 with TRBJ2-2, with 10 positions matching TRBD2. V lost 2 bases, J lost 6 bases, and 12 bases stayed unmatched. Germline loops: CDR1 MNHEY, CDR2 SMNVEV (reference sequence). The CDR3 covers 18 residues. As DNA, the CDR3 is TGTGCCAGCAGTTTAGAGGGCGTTCTTAGCGGGGGGTCCGGGGAGCTGTTTTTT. It translates to CASSLEGVLSGGSGELFF.

The V call is TRBV2, the J call TRBJ1-1; a weak D match, TRBD1 (5 bases). Germline assignment: CDR1 SNHLY and CDR2 FYNNEI. CDR3 size: 13 residues. Trimming removed 7 bases from V and 1 base from J, with 10 bases in between. CDR3 DNA sequence: TGTGCCAGCACAATCGGACAGAACACTGAAGCTTTCTTT. Protein product: CASTIGQNTEAFF. The complete variable domain, with remaining parts taken from reference TRBV2 and TRBJ1-1, reads EPEVTQTPSHQVTQMGQEVILRCVPISNHLYFYWYRQILGQKVEFLVSFYNNEISEKSEIFDDQFSVERPDGSNFTLKIRSTKLEDSAMYFCASTIGQNTEAFFGQGTRLTVV.

This clone is a singleton in its sample. The rearrangement joins TRBV2 to TRBJ1-1; TRBD1 agrees at 9 bases. Germline trimming cut 6 bases from V and 5 bases from J; bases unmatched to any gene: 10. The CDR3 is made up of 15 amino acids. Germline CDR1 and CDR2: SNHLY and FYNNEI. The CDR3 loop is CASSLTGGARTEAFF. The CDR3 DNA is TGTGCCAGCAGCCTCACAGGGGGCGCGCGGACTGAAGCTTTCTTT.

This clone was seen only once. The rearrangement uses TRBV5-1 and TRBJ2-4, with a tentative D call TRBD2 (9 bases). The CDR3 length is 18 residues. Germline CDR1 is SGHRS and CDR2 is YFSETQ. Trimming cost V 4 bases and J 7 bases, with 27 bases left between them. The chain's CDR3 is CASSPSGRGQTSGNIQYF. The CDR3 nucleotides are TGCGCCAGCAGCCCCTCCGGCAGGGGGCAAACTAGCGGGAACATTCAGTACTTC.

This chain uses TRBV19 with TRBJ1-2, with 7 bases lining up with TRBD1. V gave up 6 bases and J gave up 3 bases; unmatched junction bases: 4. The CDR3 has 13 amino acids. The germline gives CDR1 LNHDA, CDR2 SQIVND (reference sequence). This chain's CDR3 is CASSRDRDYGYTF. CDR3 in DNA: TGTGCCAGTAGCCGAGACAGGGACTATGGCTACACCTTC. Supplemented by reference TRBV19 and TRBJ1-2, the full variable domain reads DGGITQSPKYLFRKEGQNVTLSCEQNLNHDAMYWYRQDPGQGLRLIYYSQIVNDFQKGDIAEGYSVSREKKESFPLTVTSAQKNPTAFYLCASSRDRDYGYTFGSGTRLTVV.

The chain is built from TRBV3-1 (or the pseudogene TRBV3-2) and TRBJ1-1, with D tentatively TRBD1 (5 bases). The CDR3 extends over 13 amino acids. The V gene lost 4 bases and the J gene lost 4 bases, with 10 bases spanning the gap. CDR1 and CDR2 (germline): LGHDT, YNNKEL (reference sequence). The CDR3 coding sequence is TGTGCCAGCAGCCCCAGGGTAGCCACTGAAGCTTTCTTT. Protein: CASSPRVATEAFF.

The CDR3 DNA is TGTGCCAGCAGTTTATATAGGGGCGGTGGACTGTTTTTT. Translation gives CASSLYRGGGLFF. The genes are TRBV27 and TRBJ1-4; maybe TRBD1 (5 bases). V lost 1 base, J lost 13 bases, and 13 bases lay in between. Germline V CDR1 and CDR2: MNHEY, SMNVEV (reference sequence). The CDR3 sequence is 13 residues long.

This rearrangement joins TRBV7-2 to TRBJ1-1; TRBD1 aligns across 12 bases. CDR3 length equals 14 residues. Germline V lookup: CDR1 SGHTA, CDR2 FQGNSA. J gave up 7 bases and V 5 bases, and 5 bases lay outside the gene matches. The CDR3 here is CASSLGQGAGEAFF. CDR3 bases: TGTGCCAGCAGCCTGGGACAGGGGGCGGGTGAAGCTTTCTTT.

V is TRBV3-1 (or the pseudogene TRBV3-2) and J is TRBJ2-5, with 10 positions matching TRBD2. J lost 2 bases, V lost 4 bases, and 4 bases had no gene match. The CDR3 loop spans 15 amino acids. From germline, CDR1 is LGHDT and CDR2 YNNKEL (reference sequence). CDR3 amino acids: CASSLGAGGQETQYF. The DNA for the CDR3 is TGTGCCAGCAGCCTTGGAGCGGGGGGGCAAGAGACCCAGTACTTC.

The chain uses TRBV30 and TRBJ2-5; 7 nucleotides match TRBD1. Germline assignment: CDR1 GTSNPN and CDR2 SVGIG (reference sequence). This CDR3 region has 17 residues. The V gene end was trimmed by 0 bases and the J gene end by 2 bases; junction bases not matched to a gene: 12. The CDR3 region is CAWSVWSVTGEQETQYF. The CDR3, as DNA: TGTGCCTGGAGTGTATGGAGCGTAACAGGGGAACAAGAGACCCAGTACTTC.

The chain recombines TRBV13 with TRBJ2-3, with 7 bases that match TRBD2. The V gene's germline CDR1 is PRHDT and CDR2 FYEKMQ (reference sequence). After removal of 2 bases from V and 0 bases from J, the junction contained 11 bases not matched to a gene. This CDR3 is built from 18 residues. As DNA, the CDR3 is TGTGCCAGCAGCTTATTAGCGTTCGGGGGGTCTAGCACAGATACGCAGTATTTT. It translates to CASSLLAFGGSSTDTQYF.

CDR3 coding DNA: TGTGCGAGGACAGGGCCTGAAGCTTTCTTT. It codes for CARTGPEAFF. This chain links TRBV6-4 with TRBJ1-1; 8 positions agree with TRBD1. Germline lookup yields CDR1 MRHNA and CDR2 SNTAGT. This CDR3 has 10 amino acids.

In this sample, this clone turned up once. The chain uses TRBV5-1 and TRBJ2-1; a possible D gene is TRBD1 (6 bases). CDR1 SGHRS and CDR2 YFSETQ come from the germline V gene. V lost 4 bases, J lost 2 bases, and 10 bases lay in between. This CDR3 contains 14 residues. The CDR3 spells CASSRRTAYNEQFF. CDR3 DNA: TGCGCCAGCAGCCGGAGGACAGCCTACAATGAGCAGTTCTTC.

This chain connects TRBV4-2 to TRBJ1-6; D ambiguous. V was shortened by 0 bases and J by 0 bases, with 12 bases between the two germline ends. Germline V gives CDR1 LGHNA, CDR2 YNFKEQ. The CDR3 consists of 18 residues. The CDR3 bases are TGTGCCAGCAGCCAAGAAATCCAGGCGAGCTCCTATAATTCACCCCTCCACTTT. Translation gives CASSQEIQASSYNSPLHF.

The chain has TRBV7-9 and TRBJ2-2; 8 positions match TRBD1. The CDR3 contains 18 residues. V was pared by 5 bases and J by 2 bases, with 13 bases of the junction left unmatched. Germline assignment: CDR1 SEHNR and CDR2 FQNEAQ (reference sequence). This chain's CDR3 is CASSARRWDRINTGELFF. Here the CDR3 DNA reads TGTGCCAGCAGCGCGCGACGATGGGACAGGATAAACACCGGGGAGCTGTTTTTT.

This clone appeared a single time. V and J are TRBV5-1 and TRBJ2-1; 8 bases agree with TRBD1. The CDR3 runs to 17 residues. The germline V gene has CDR1 SGHRS and CDR2 YFSETQ. J gave up 3 bases and V 2 bases, and 10 bases lay outside the gene matches. CDR3 protein: CASSLATGTGYYNEQFF. In nucleotides, the CDR3 is TGCGCCAGCAGCTTAGCTACCGGGACAGGCTACTACAATGAGCAGTTCTTC.